The T cell receptor (beta chain) under discussion was sequenced for a study of CD8 T cells in Susac syndrome. Random hexamers were used to reverse transcribe an amount of about 0.5 to 1 ug RNA. TCRdb used MiXCR to reprocess the immunoSEQ multiplex PCR reads, holding one entry per CDR3 protein. This sample has some 180,000 distinct CDR3 sequences, with approximately 94% found just once. CDR3 length: 14 residues. In germline, CDR1 is SGHDN, CDR2 FVKESK. With V trimmed by 1 base and J by 7 bases, 5 bases remained unmatched. The material sequenced was CD4+ T cells from PBMCs. This receptor was identified in a human donor in good health. The rearrangement uses TRBV14 and TRBJ1-2; TRBD1 aligns across 8 bases. CDR3 amino acids: CASSQAGTGPGYTF. In DNA form, the CDR3 reads TGTGCCAGCAGCCAAGCAGGGACAGGACCTGGCTACACCTTC.